These T cell receptor beta chains were read from a single sample in a study of naive and memory T cell subsets. Via MiXCR, TCRdb re-called the UMI-ligation and nested PCR reads, giving one row per CDR3 protein. The repertoire consists of approximately 150,000 distinct CDR3 sequences, with approximately 22% occurring once and the leading ten covering about 0.11%. The sequenced material came from naive CD4+ T cells from blood. These TCRs come from a human donor in good health. Each CDR3 is given with its conserved first and last residue. The D gene is left open where the match is weak. The size of a clone is reported for some rows only, either as once, few or many, or as a class for expanded clones.

d_call j_call v_call clone_size cdr3_nt cdr3_aa
. TRBJ1-3 TRBV7-2 few TGTGCCAGCAGCTTTTTCAGCTCTGGAAACACCATATATTTT CASSFFSSGNTIYF
. TRBJ1-6 TRBV3-1 . TGTGCCAGCAGCCAATGGACGGTGAATTCACCCCTCCACTTT CASSQWTVNSPLHF
. TRBJ2-6 TRBV7-2 . TGTGCCAGCAGCTTACGAGGGGGAAGTTCTGGGGCCAACGTCCTGACTTTC CASSLRGGSSGANVLTF
TRBD2 TRBJ2-1 TRBV6-6 . TGTGCCAGCAGTTCCGGAGGGACTAGCGGGAGGGCCTACAATGAGCAGTTCTTC CASSSGGTSGRAYNEQFF
. TRBJ1-1 TRBV19 . TGTGCCAGTAGTCCCCGGGCGAGGGCGAACACTGAAGCTTTCTTT CASSPRARANTEAFF
. TRBJ2-7 TRBV3-1 few TGTGCCAGCAGCCAAGTATCCCAATCCTACGAGCAGTACTTC CASSQVSQSYEQYF
. TRBJ1-3 TRBV29-1 . TGCAGCGTTGTCGTCAAAGCTGGAAACACCATATATTTT CSVVVKAGNTIYF
. TRBJ2-1 TRBV6-2/TRBV6-3 . TGTGCCAGCAGCCCCGGCCCTAGCAAGTACAATGAGCAGTTCTTC CASSPGPSKYNEQFF
. TRBJ1-6 TRBV4-2 few TGTGCCAGCAGCCAAGGAAGACGCGAGTTTAATTCACCCCTCCACTTT CASSQGRREFNSPLHF
TRBD2 TRBJ2-7 TRBV20-1 few TGCAGTGCTACTCGGGAGGGAGGGCTCGGGTACGAGCAGTACTTC CSATREGGLGYEQYF
. TRBJ1-4 TRBV2 . TGTGCCAGCAACAACAGAGCAACTAATGAAAAACTGTTTTTT CASNNRATNEKLFF
. TRBJ2-4 TRBV12-3/TRBV12-4 many TGTGCCAGCAGTTCCAGCGGAAAAAACATTCAGTACTTC CASSSSGKNIQYF
. TRBJ1-2 TRBV28 . TGTGCCAGCAGTTTAGACCCTCTGGGCGGCTACACCTTC CASSLDPLGGYTF
TRBD1 TRBJ1-5 TRBV20-1 . TGCAGTGCCACGGGACAGGGTAATCTTCAGCCCCAGCATTTT CSATGQGNLQPQHF
TRBD2 TRBJ2-3 TRBV12-3/TRBV12-4 once TGTGCCAGCAGGCCAGAACCGGGACTAGCGGGACTCACAGATACGCAGTATTTT CASRPEPGLAGLTDTQYF
. TRBJ1-2 TRBV6-6 . TGTGCCAGCATACCGGGACGCCAGACTAACTATGGCTACACCTTC CASIPGRQTNYGYTF
. TRBJ1-6 TRBV12-3/TRBV12-4 few TGTGCCAGCAGTTTCGGGCAGTATAATTCACCCCTCCACTTT CASSFGQYNSPLHF
TRBD1 TRBJ1-3 TRBV12-3/TRBV12-4 few TGTGCCAGCAGTTGGACAGGGCCTGGAAACACCATATATTTT CASSWTGPGNTIYF
. TRBJ2-7 TRBV10-3 . TGTGCCATCAGTCAGGGAATAGCGGTCGAGCAGTACTTC CAISQGIAVEQYF
. TRBJ1-1 TRBV23-1 . TGCGCCAGCAGTCCGACTGAAGCGGGGAAGTTACCGAACACTGAAGCTTTCTTT CASSPTEAGKLPNTEAFF
. TRBJ2-5 TRBV21-1 . TGTGCCAGCAGCAAAAAAGGCGGGGAAGTCGGGACCCAGTACTTC CASSKKGGEVGTQYF
TRBD2 TRBJ2-1 TRBV7-9 few TGTGCCAGCAGGCCTAGCGGTGGCAATGAGCAGTTCTTC CASRPSGGNEQFF
. TRBJ2-3 TRBV5-1 few TGCGCCAGCAGCTCGCGCGGGCTACGCACAGATACGCAGTATTTT CASSSRGLRTDTQYF
. TRBJ2-7 TRBV28 few TGTGCCAGCAGTTTCTCTCTGGGGGTAACCTACGAGCAGTACTTC CASSFSLGVTYEQYF
. TRBJ2-3 TRBV7-2 many TGTGCCAGCAGCTTAGATGGGGGGCGAGGAGATACGCAGTATTTT CASSLDGGRGDTQYF
TRBD1 TRBJ2-7 TRBV29-1 few TGCAGCGTTGCCGTCGGACAGGCCACTTCGCGCGAGCAGTACTTC CSVAVGQATSREQYF
TRBD1 TRBJ2-7 TRBV6-2/TRBV6-3 . TGTGCCAGCAGGGAACAGGGGGCAGGCAAATACGAGCAGTACTTC CASREQGAGKYEQYF
. TRBJ1-4 TRBV7-9 few TGTGCCAGCAGCTTGAATGAAAAACTGTTTTTT CASSLNEKLFF
TRBD2 TRBJ2-1 TRBV4-2 . TGTGCCAGCAGCCAAGATCCGGGTAGCGGGAGTCTGAGCTCCTACAATGAGCAGTTCTTC CASSQDPGSGSLSSYNEQFF
. TRBJ1-6 TRBV19 . TGTGCCAGTAGTCTGATGGCTTGGGGGGGTAATTCACCCCTCCACTTT CASSLMAWGGNSPLHF
TRBD2 TRBJ2-3 TRBV20-1 . TGCAGTGCTGGCGTAGCGGGAGTACCAGATACGCAGTATTTT CSAGVAGVPDTQYF
. TRBJ2-7 TRBV5-1 . TGCGCCAGCAGCTTGGTGACGGGCTACTCCTACGAGCAGTACTTC CASSLVTGYSYEQYF
TRBD2 TRBJ2-1 TRBV28 few TGTGCCAGCAGTTTTAGCGGGAATCGGCATGAGCAGTTCTTC CASSFSGNRHEQFF
TRBD2 TRBJ2-1 TRBV5-5 . TGTGCCAGCAGCACCTCCAGCGGGAGTTATAATGAGCAGTTCTTC CASSTSSGSYNEQFF
TRBD1 TRBJ2-1 TRBV5-5 few TGTGCCAGCAGCTTGGCCTGGCAGGGGGCGATGTTCTTC CASSLAWQGAMFF